This entry is about one TCR beta chain. The sample comes from a study of shared clonotypes between healthy human individuals. The method was immunoSEQ multiplex PCR; TCRdb's version includes in-frame clones alone and lacks a portion of them. There are hundreds of thousands of clones in the sample; 60% to 85% occur only once, and 10% to 15% lies in the top ten. The receptor comes from a woman aged 40 to 49 in good health. Some clones in this sample may be carry-over from other donors' samples. Sequenced material: PBMCs.

The CDR3: CASRELSGRSYEQYF. As DNA, the CDR3 is TGTGCCAGCAGGGAATTAAGCGGGAGGTCCTACGAGCAGTACTTC. The gene calls are TRBV28 and TRBJ2-7, with TRBD2 matching over 9 bases. CDR3 length: 15 residues. V lost 6 bases, J lost 1 base, and 7 bases stayed unmatched. Germline values: CDR1 MDHEN, CDR2 SYDVKM. Full variable domain (missing parts from reference TRBV28 and TRBJ2-7): DVKVTQSSRYLVKRTGEKVFLECVQDMDHENMFWYRQDPGLGLRLIYFSYDVKMKEKGDIPEGYSVSREKKERFSLILESASTNQTSMYLCASRELSGRSYEQYFGPGTRLTVT.